Listed below are T cell receptor beta chains from one sample, sequenced in a study of blood T cell repertoires in COVID-19. Here immunoSEQ multiplex PCR was the method, and the copy in TCRdb shows in-frame clones only, minus some. Of about 190,000 clones in the sample, around 83% were seen once. Sample: peripheral blood. The receptors derive from a woman aged 25 to 45 with active or convalescent COVID-19. Each CDR3 is given with its conserved first and last residue. Fields, in order: J gene, clone size, V gene, D gene, CDR3 protein, CDR3 DNA. D genes are given only for firm matches. Rows may omit the clone size; those that give it use once, few, many or a size class.

J: TRBJ2-2
size: once
V: TRBV7-6
D: NA
CDR3: CASSLAENRVTGELFF
DNA: TGTGCCAGCAGCTTAGCGGAAAACAGGGTCACCGGGGAGCTGTTTTTT

J: TRBJ1-1
size: NA
V: TRBV6-5
D: NA
CDR3: CASRALDTHTEAFF
DNA: TGTGCCAGCAGGGCTTTGGACACCCACACTGAAGCTTTCTTT

J: TRBJ2-1
size: NA
V: TRBV19
D: NA
CDR3: CASSISAGTYNEQFF
DNA: TGTGCCAGTAGTATTTCGGCGGGGACGTACAATGAGCAGTTCTTC

J: TRBJ2-7
size: NA
V: TRBV5-1
D: TRBD1
CDR3: CASSGDSYEQYF
DNA: TGCGCCAGCAGCGGGGACAGTTACGAGCAGTACTTC

J: TRBJ2-3
size: NA
V: TRBV7-9
D: NA
CDR3: CASSLEGRVHLTQYF
DNA: TGTGCCAGCAGCTTAGAAGGCAGGGTACATCTTACGCAGTATTTT

J: TRBJ1-2
size: few
V: TRBV19
D: TRBD1
CDR3: CASSRPDRGNYGYTF
DNA: TGTGCCAGTAGTCGACCGGACAGGGGCAACTATGGCTACACCTTC

J: TRBJ1-1
size: NA
V: TRBV11-3
D: TRBD1
CDR3: CASSLSGQGTEAFF
DNA: TGTGCCAGCAGCCTATCGGGACAGGGGACTGAAGCTTTCTTT

J: TRBJ1-1
size: NA
V: TRBV19
D: NA
CDR3: CASSMGVRSDTEAFF
DNA: TGTGCCAGTAGTATGGGTGTCAGGTCGGACACTGAAGCTTTCTTT

J: TRBJ2-7
size: NA
V: TRBV28
D: TRBD2
CDR3: CASSLWSASGNYEQYF
DNA: TGTGCCAGCAGTTTATGGTCGGCTAGCGGGAACTACGAGCAGTACTTC

J: TRBJ2-4
size: NA
V: TRBV11-3
D: NA
CDR3: CASSSQGTKNIQYF
DNA: TGTGCCAGCAGCTCCCAGGGTACCAAAAACATTCAGTACTTC

J: TRBJ1-5
size: NA
V: TRBV2
D: TRBD1
CDR3: CASSGQGPSPQHF
DNA: TGTGCCAGCAGTGGACAGGGGCCCTCCCCCCAGCATTTT

J: TRBJ1-1
size: once
V: TRBV6-5
D: NA
CDR3: CASSSTVPTEAFF
DNA: TGTGCCAGCAGCTCGACAGTGCCCACTGAAGCTTTCTTT

J: TRBJ2-1
size: NA
V: TRBV7-2
D: TRBD2
CDR3: CASSPASTSGGYNEQFF
DNA: TGTGCCAGCAGCCCAGCATCGACTAGCGGGGGTTACAATGAGCAGTTCTTC

J: TRBJ1-3
size: NA
V: TRBV11-2
D: TRBD1
CDR3: CASRFTGQGRDTIYF
DNA: TGTGCCAGCAGATTCACTGGACAGGGCAGAGACACCATATATTTT

J: TRBJ1-6
size: NA
V: TRBV30
D: NA
CDR3: CAWSPRGRLHF
DNA: TGTGCCTGGAGTCCCAGGGGCCGACTCCACTTT

J: TRBJ1-1
size: NA
V: TRBV18
D: NA
CDR3: CASSPVTKVNTEAFF
DNA: TGTGCCAGCTCACCGGTTACTAAGGTGAACACTGAAGCTTTCTTT

J: TRBJ2-2
size: NA
V: TRBV18
D: NA
CDR3: CASSPTLGGTGELFF
DNA: TGTGCCAGCTCACCGACACTGGGGGGAACCGGGGAGCTGTTTTTT

J: TRBJ2-3
size: NA
V: TRBV4-1
D: NA
CDR3: CASSHPLGPIPTDTQYF
DNA: TGCGCCAGCAGCCACCCGCTAGGCCCTATCCCCACAGATACGCAGTATTTT

J: TRBJ1-1
size: NA
V: TRBV6-5
D: NA
CDR3: CASSYDRSTEAFF
DNA: TGTGCCAGCAGTTACGACAGGAGCACTGAAGCTTTCTTT

J: TRBJ2-7
size: NA
V: TRBV5-1
D: TRBD2
CDR3: CASSPSGSSNEQYF
DNA: TGCGCCAGCAGCCCCAGCGGGAGTTCGAACGAGCAGTACTTC

J: TRBJ1-5
size: few
V: TRBV10-3
D: TRBD1
CDR3: CAISDIAGTGRGSNQPQHF
DNA: TGTGCCATCAGTGACATCGCCGGGACAGGGAGGGGAAGCAATCAGCCCCAGCATTTT

J: TRBJ1-4
size: NA
V: TRBV15
D: NA
CDR3: CATSRDGGTTNEKLFF
DNA: TGTGCCACCAGCAGAGATGGAGGAACAACTAATGAAAAACTGTTTTTT

J: TRBJ1-6
size: NA
V: TRBV5-1
D: NA
CDR3: CASSMGLRRVSPLHF
DNA: TGCGCCAGCAGCATGGGACTCCGGCGGGTTTCACCCCTCCACTTT

J: TRBJ1-2
size: NA
V: TRBV18
D: NA
CDR3: CASSPQTGDGYTF
DNA: TGTGCCAGCTCACCACAAACAGGTGATGGCTACACCTTC

J: TRBJ2-1
size: few
V: TRBV12-3/TRBV12-4
D: NA
CDR3: CASSFSGLRGQFF
DNA: TGTGCCAGCAGTTTTAGTGGACTCCGGGGGCAGTTCTTC

J: TRBJ2-7
size: NA
V: TRBV25-1
D: NA
CDR3: CASSVRDKFHEQYF
DNA: TGTGCCAGCAGTGTCCGGGACAAATTCCACGAGCAGTACTTC

J: TRBJ1-2
size: NA
V: TRBV6-6
D: TRBD1
CDR3: CASSRQGANYGYTF
DNA: TGTGCCAGCAGCCGACAGGGCGCTAACTATGGCTACACCTTC

J: TRBJ2-7
size: NA
V: TRBV6-6
D: TRBD2
CDR3: CASSYGSGGEQYF
DNA: TGTGCCAGCAGTTACGGTTCGGGAGGCGAGCAGTACTTC

J: TRBJ1-2
size: NA
V: TRBV4-1
D: NA
CDR3: CASSLALGGITYGYTF
DNA: TGCGCCAGCAGCCTCGCTCTAGGCGGGATCACCTATGGCTACACCTTC

J: TRBJ1-2
size: NA
V: TRBV5-1
D: TRBD1
CDR3: CASSFQGQGYGYTF
DNA: TGCGCCAGCAGCTTCCAGGGACAGGGGTATGGCTACACCTTC

J: TRBJ2-3
size: NA
V: TRBV7-9
D: NA
CDR3: CASSFSSTDTQYF
DNA: TGTGCCAGCAGCTTCTCGAGCACAGATACGCAGTATTTT

J: TRBJ1-1
size: NA
V: TRBV4-2
D: TRBD1
CDR3: CASSQGAAGQGLLNTEAFF
DNA: TGTGCCAGCAGCCAAGGAGCTGCGGGACAGGGGCTGTTAAACACTGAAGCTTTCTTT

J: TRBJ1-1
size: NA
V: TRBV11-2
D: NA
CDR3: CASSVNTNTEAFF
DNA: TGTGCCAGTTCCGTAAACACGAACACTGAAGCTTTCTTT

J: TRBJ1-2
size: NA
V: TRBV28
D: TRBD1
CDR3: CASTPGQATYGYTF
DNA: TGTGCCAGCACCCCGGGACAGGCCACCTATGGCTACACCTTC

J: TRBJ2-7
size: NA
V: TRBV4-1
D: TRBD1
CDR3: CAPSRLGTGRSYEQYF
DNA: TGCGCCCCCAGCCGCCTCGGGACAGGGAGATCCTACGAGCAGTACTTC

J: TRBJ2-5
size: few
V: TRBV7-9
D: TRBD1
CDR3: CASSPRQGKGETQYF
DNA: TGTGCCAGCAGCCCCCGACAGGGAAAGGGAGAGACCCAGTACTTC

J: TRBJ1-1
size: NA
V: TRBV6-5
D: NA
CDR3: CASSYTAEAFF
DNA: TGTGCCAGCAGTTACACGGCTGAAGCTTTCTTT

J: TRBJ1-1
size: NA
V: TRBV7-9
D: TRBD1
CDR3: CASSLTTGATEAFF
DNA: TGTGCCAGCAGCTTAACGACAGGGGCCACTGAAGCTTTCTTT

J: TRBJ1-2
size: NA
V: TRBV2
D: TRBD1
CDR3: CASSEQGQGYYTF
DNA: TGTGCCAGCAGTGAACAGGGACAGGGGTACTACACCTTC

J: TRBJ2-7
size: NA
V: TRBV5-1
D: NA
CDR3: CASSLASSYEQYF
DNA: TGCGCCAGCAGCTTGGCTAGTAGCTACGAGCAGTACTTC

J: TRBJ2-5
size: NA
V: TRBV12-3/TRBV12-4
D: NA
CDR3: CASSFYSQETQYF
DNA: TGTGCCAGCAGTTTTTACAGCCAAGAGACCCAGTACTTC

J: TRBJ2-7
size: NA
V: TRBV3-1/TRBV3-2
D: NA
CDR3: CASSLGPRRYEQYF
DNA: TGTGCCAGCAGCCTGGGCCCCAGGCGCTACGAGCAGTACTTC

J: TRBJ2-5
size: NA
V: TRBV7-2
D: TRBD2
CDR3: CASSLHGLAGGLQETQYF
DNA: TGTGCCAGCAGCTTGCATGGACTAGCGGGGGGTCTTCAAGAGACCCAGTACTTC

J: TRBJ1-4
size: NA
V: TRBV11-2
D: TRBD1
CDR3: CASSLEGQFNEKLFF
DNA: TGTGCCAGCAGCTTGGAGGGACAGTTTAATGAAAAACTGTTTTTT